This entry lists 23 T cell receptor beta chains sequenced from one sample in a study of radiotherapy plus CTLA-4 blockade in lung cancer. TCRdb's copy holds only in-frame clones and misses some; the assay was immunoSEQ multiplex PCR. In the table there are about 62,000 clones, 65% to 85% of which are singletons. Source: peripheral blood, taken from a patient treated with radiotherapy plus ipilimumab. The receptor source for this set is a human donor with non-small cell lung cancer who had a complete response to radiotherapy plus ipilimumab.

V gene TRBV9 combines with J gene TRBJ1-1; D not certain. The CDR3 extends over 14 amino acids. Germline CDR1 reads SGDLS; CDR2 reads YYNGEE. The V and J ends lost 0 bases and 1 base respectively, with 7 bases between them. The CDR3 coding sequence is TGTGCCAGCAGCGTAGCCCCGGGGAACACTGAAGCTTTCTTT. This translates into CASSVAPGNTEAFF.

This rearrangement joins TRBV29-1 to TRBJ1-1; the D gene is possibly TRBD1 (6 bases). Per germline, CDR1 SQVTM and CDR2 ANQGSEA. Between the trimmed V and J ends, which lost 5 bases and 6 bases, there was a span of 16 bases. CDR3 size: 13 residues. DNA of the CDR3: TGCAGCGTTTTACTCGACAGGTTCGCTGAAGCTTTCTTT. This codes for CSVLLDRFAEAFF.

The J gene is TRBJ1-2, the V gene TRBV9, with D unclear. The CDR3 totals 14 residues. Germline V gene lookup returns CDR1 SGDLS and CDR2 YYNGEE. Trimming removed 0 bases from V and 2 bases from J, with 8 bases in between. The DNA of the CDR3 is TGTGCCAGCAGCGTAGAGGCGGGAAACTATGGCTACACCTTC. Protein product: CASSVEAGNYGYTF. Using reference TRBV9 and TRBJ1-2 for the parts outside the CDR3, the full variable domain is DSGVTQTPKHLITATGQRVTLRCSPRSGDLSVYWYQQSLDQGLQFLIQYYNGEERAKGNILERFSAQQFPDLHSELNLSSLELGDSALYFCASSVEAGNYGYTFGSGTRLTVV.

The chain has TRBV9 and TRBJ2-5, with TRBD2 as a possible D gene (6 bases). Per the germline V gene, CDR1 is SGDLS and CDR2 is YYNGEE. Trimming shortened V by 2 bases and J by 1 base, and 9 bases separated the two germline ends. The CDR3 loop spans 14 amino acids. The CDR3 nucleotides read TGTGCCAGCAGCGTCTCTAGCGTCCAAGAGACCCAGTACTTC. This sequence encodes CASSVSSVQETQYF.

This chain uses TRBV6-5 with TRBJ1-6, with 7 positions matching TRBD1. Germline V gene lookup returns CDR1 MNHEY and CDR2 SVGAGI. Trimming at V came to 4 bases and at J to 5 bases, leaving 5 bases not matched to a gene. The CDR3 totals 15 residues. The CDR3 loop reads CASSLQGRDNSPLHF. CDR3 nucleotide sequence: TGTGCCAGCAGTTTACAGGGGAGAGATAATTCACCCCTCCACTTT.

CDR3 DNA: TGTGCCAGCTCACCACTGGCGGGGGGGAAAGAGACCCAGTACTTC. This encodes CASSPLAGGKETQYF. The chain recombines TRBV18 with TRBJ2-5; 9 bases line up with TRBD2. Germline trimming cut 1 base from V and 3 bases from J; bases unmatched to any gene: 3. The germline gives CDR1 KGHSH, CDR2 LQKENI. The CDR3 covers 15 residues.

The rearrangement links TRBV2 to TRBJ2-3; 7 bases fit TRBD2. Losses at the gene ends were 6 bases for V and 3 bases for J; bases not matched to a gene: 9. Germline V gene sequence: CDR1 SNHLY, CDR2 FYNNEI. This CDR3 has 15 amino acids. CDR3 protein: CASRRESLQTDTQYF. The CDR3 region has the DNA TGTGCCAGCAGGCGGGAGTCGCTACAGACAGATACGCAGTATTTT. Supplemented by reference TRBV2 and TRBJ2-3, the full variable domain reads EPEVTQTPSHQVTQMGQEVILRCVPISNHLYFYWYRQILGQKVEFLVSFYNNEISEKSEIFDDQFSVERPDGSNFTLKIRSTKLEDSAMYFCASRRESLQTDTQYFGPGTRLTVL.

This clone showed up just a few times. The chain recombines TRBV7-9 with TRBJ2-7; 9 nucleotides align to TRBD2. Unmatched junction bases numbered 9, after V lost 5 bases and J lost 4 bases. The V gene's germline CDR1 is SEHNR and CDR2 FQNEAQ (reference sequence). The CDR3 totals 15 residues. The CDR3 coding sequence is TGTGCCAGCAGCCCCCGAGTAGCGGGGGAATACGAGCAGTACTTC. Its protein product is CASSPRVAGEYEQYF.

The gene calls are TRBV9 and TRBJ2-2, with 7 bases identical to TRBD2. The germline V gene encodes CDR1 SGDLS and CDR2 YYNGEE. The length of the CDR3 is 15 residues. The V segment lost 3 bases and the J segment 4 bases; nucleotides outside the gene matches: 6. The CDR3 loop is CASSARAGRTGELFF. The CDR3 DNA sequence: TGTGCCAGCAGCGCAAGAGCGGGGCGCACCGGGGAGCTGTTTTTT.

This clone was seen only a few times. CDR3 protein: CATSRRGMDTEAFF. In nucleotides, the CDR3 is TGTGCCACCAGCAGAAGGGGTATGGACACTGAAGCTTTCTTT. The chain has TRBV15 and TRBJ1-1, with D possibly TRBD1 on 5 matching bases. Germline CDR1 LNHNV, CDR2 YYDKDF (reference sequence). The length of the CDR3 is 14 residues. The V end was cut by 2 bases, the J end by 3 bases, with 10 bases between.

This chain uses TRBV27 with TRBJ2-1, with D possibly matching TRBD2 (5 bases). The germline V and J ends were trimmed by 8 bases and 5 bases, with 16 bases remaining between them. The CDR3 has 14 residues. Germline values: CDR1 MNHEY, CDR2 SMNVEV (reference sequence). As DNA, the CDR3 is TGTGCCAGCGCTCGGAGAGGGTCGAACAATGAGCAGTTCTTC. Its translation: CASARRGSNNEQFF.

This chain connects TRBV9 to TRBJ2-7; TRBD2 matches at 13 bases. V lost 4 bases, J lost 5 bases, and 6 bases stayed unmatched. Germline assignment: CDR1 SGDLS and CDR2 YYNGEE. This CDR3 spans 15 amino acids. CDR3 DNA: TGTGCCAGCAGCCTGCGGACTAGCGGGAGTGACGAGCAGTACTTC. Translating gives CASSLRTSGSDEQYF.

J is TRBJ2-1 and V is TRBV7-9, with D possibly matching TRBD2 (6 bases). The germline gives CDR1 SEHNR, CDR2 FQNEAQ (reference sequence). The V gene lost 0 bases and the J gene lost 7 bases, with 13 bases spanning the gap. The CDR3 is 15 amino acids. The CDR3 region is CASSLAGGVRNEQFF. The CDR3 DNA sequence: TGTGCCAGCAGCTTAGCGGGGGGAGTCAGAAATGAGCAGTTCTTC.

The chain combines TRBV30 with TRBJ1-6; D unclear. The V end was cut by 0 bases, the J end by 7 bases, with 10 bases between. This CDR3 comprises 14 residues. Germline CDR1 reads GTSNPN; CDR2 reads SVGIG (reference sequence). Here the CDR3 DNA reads TGTGCCTGGAGTGTCGGCAGGCCCAATTCACCCCTCCACTTT. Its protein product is CAWSVGRPNSPLHF.

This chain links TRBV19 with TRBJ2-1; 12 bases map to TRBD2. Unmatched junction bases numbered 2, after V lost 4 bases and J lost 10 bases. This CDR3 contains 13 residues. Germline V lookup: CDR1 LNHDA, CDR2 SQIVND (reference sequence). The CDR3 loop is CASSTTSGREQFF. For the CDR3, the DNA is TGTGCCAGTAGTACCACTAGCGGGAGGGAGCAGTTCTTC.

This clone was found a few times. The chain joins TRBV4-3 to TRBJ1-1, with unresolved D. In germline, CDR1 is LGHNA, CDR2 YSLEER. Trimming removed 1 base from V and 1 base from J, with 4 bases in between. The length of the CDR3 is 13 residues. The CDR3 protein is CASSQAKNTEAFF. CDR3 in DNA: TGCGCCAGCAGCCAAGCAAAGAACACTGAAGCTTTCTTT.

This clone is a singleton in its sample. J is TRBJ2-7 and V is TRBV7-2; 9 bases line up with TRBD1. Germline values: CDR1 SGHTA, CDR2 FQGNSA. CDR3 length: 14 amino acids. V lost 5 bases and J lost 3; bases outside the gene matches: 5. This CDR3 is CASSKGQGHYEQYF. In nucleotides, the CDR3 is TGTGCCAGCAGCAAGGGACAGGGCCACTACGAGCAGTACTTC.

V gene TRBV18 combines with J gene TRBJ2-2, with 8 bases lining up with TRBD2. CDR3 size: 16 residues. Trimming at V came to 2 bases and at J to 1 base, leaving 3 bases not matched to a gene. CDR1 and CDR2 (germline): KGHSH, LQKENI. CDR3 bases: TGTGCCAGCTCACCAAGCGGGAGATGGAACACCGGGGAGCTGTTTTTT. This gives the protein CASSPSGRWNTGELFF.

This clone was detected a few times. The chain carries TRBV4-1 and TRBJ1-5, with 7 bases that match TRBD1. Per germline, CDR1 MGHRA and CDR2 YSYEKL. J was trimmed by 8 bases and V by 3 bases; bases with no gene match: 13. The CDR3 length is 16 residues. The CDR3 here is CASSQRDSTVLEPQHF. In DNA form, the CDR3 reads TGCGCCAGCAGCCAGCGGGACAGTACGGTTTTGGAGCCCCAGCATTTT.

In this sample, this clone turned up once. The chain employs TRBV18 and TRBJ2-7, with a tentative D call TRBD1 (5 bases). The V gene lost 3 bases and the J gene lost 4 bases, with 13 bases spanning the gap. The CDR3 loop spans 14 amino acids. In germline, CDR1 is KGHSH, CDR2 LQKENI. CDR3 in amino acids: CASSPRERTYEQYF. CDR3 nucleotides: TGTGCCAGCTCACCTAGGGAACGGACATACGAGCAGTACTTC.

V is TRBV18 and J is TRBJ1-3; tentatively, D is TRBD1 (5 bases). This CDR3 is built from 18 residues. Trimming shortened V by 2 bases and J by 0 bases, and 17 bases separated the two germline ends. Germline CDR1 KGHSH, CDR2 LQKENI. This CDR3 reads CASSPVYPQGGSGNTIYF. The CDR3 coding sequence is TGTGCCAGCTCACCAGTTTACCCTCAGGGTGGCTCTGGAAACACCATATATTTT.

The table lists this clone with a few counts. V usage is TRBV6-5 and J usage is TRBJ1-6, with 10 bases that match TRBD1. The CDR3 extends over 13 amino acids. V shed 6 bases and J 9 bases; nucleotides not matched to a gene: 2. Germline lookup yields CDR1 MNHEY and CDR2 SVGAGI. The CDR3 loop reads CASSRDRGSPLHF. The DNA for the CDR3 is TGTGCCAGCAGCCGGGACAGGGGTTCACCCCTCCACTTT.

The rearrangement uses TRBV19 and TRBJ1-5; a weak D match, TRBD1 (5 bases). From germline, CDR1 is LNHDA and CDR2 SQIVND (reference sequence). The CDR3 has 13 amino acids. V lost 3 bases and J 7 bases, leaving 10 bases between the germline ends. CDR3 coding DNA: TGTGCCAGTAGTATGACAGACTGGCAGCCCCAGCATTTT. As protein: CASSMTDWQPQHF.